One and the same sample provided the 8 T cell receptor beta chains below, sequenced in a study of lymphopenia after photon versus proton radiotherapy. Some clones are missing from TCRdb's copy, which holds only in-frame ones; the method was immunoSEQ multiplex PCR. Counted here are 45,000 to 65,000 clones, roughly 90% occurring once; the ten biggest clones make up about a sixth. The input for sequencing was peripheral blood, taken from a patient treated with photon-based radiotherapy. These receptor sequences come from a middle-aged woman with cholangiocarcinoma.

This clone was detected once. This chain connects TRBV6-8 to TRBJ2-3; tentatively, D is TRBD1 or TRBD2 (5 bases each). The CDR3 loop spans 13 amino acids. Germline-derived CDR1 and CDR2 are MNHGY and SAAAGT. Between the trimmed V and J ends, which lost 5 bases and 5 bases, there was a span of 11 bases. CDR3 sequence: CASSNKGRDTQYF. For the CDR3, the DNA is TGTGCCAGCAGTAACAAGGGGAGAGATACGCAGTATTTT.

The CDR3 DNA reads TGTGCCAGCTTGGCGGGGGGGCCAAACACCGGGGAGCTGTTTTTT. Residues: CASLAGGPNTGELFF. The rearrangement links TRBV6-6 to TRBJ2-2; 9 nucleotides align to TRBD2. This CDR3 is 15 amino acids long. Trimming cost V 8 bases and J 2 bases; bases outside gene matches: 6. Germline CDR1 and CDR2: MNHNY and SVGAGI (reference sequence).

This clone was observed a single time. CDR3 coding DNA: TGCGCCAGCAGAGACGAGACAGGGGATGCTTTCTTT. Translation gives CASRDETGDAFF. The V gene is TRBV10-2, the J gene TRBJ1-1, with 8 bases matching TRBD1. This CDR3 is built from 12 residues. V shed 6 bases and J 11 bases; nucleotides not matched to a gene: 8. Germline V gene lookup returns CDR1 WSHSY and CDR2 SAAADI.

The chain uses TRBV5-4 and TRBJ2-3; 9 nucleotides match TRBD2. CDR3 length: 17 residues. Per germline, CDR1 SGHNT and CDR2 YYREEE (reference sequence). V lost 0 bases to trimming and J lost 0 bases; unmatched junction nucleotides: 5. CDR3 in amino acids: CASSLGGLAQSTDTQYF. The DNA for the CDR3 is TGTGCCAGCAGCTTGGGGGGACTAGCCCAAAGCACAGATACGCAGTATTTT.

The rearrangement links TRBV28 to TRBJ1-2; 7 bases agree with TRBD1. Trimming removed 3 bases from V and 4 bases from J; junction bases left unmatched: 20. The CDR3 is 19 amino acids. Germline V gene data show CDR1 as MDHEN and CDR2 as SYDVKM. The CDR3 sequence: CASSFGSSHSRDSVYGYTF. The CDR3 coding sequence is TGTGCCAGCAGTTTCGGATCTTCTCATAGCCGGGACAGTGTCTATGGCTACACCTTC.

The CDR3 nucleotides are TGTGCCAGCAGCCGAAACAGGGGGGAAGCTTTCTTT. It codes for CASSRNRGEAFF. This chain joins TRBV7-2 and TRBJ1-1; TRBD1 agrees at 8 bases. V was clipped by 5 bases and J by 8 bases; unmatched bases: 4. Germline V CDR1 and CDR2: SGHTA, FQGNSA. This CDR3 region has 12 residues.

The chain has TRBV10-3 and TRBJ1-1; the D gene is possibly TRBD1 (5 bases). CDR1 is ENHRY, CDR2 SYGVKD, per germline. V lost 5 bases, J lost 4 bases, and 5 bases lay in between. CDR3 length: 11 residues. CDR3 nucleotide sequence: TGTGCCATCAGTCAGGGCACTGAAGCTTTCTTT. Translated: CAISQGTEAFF.

This sequence joins TRBV14 and TRBJ2-5, with D perhaps TRBD2 (5 bases). Per the germline V gene, CDR1 is SGHDN and CDR2 is FVKESK. Trimming removed 7 bases from V and 6 bases from J, with 15 bases in between. The CDR3 has 13 residues. The CDR3, as DNA: TGTGCCAGCACGGCGGGCGCTCCTCAGACCCAGTACTTC. Protein sequence: CASTAGAPQTQYF.